This T cell receptor (beta chain) came from a study of blood T cell repertoires in COVID-19. Study context: The United States, Italy and Spain supplied acute and convalescent COVID-19 samples.

Patients at the Seattle site were enrolled during active infection and followed longitudinally. This clone was picked up many times. The CDR3 spans 13 residues. J was trimmed by 13 bases and V by 0 bases; bases with no gene match: 7. Germline CDR1 SGHDN, CDR2 FVKESK. Authors' methods: Estimated nucleated cell counts came from reference gene primer amplification. Method: immunoSEQ multiplex PCR; TCRdb's copy keeps in-frame clones and lacks some. The V and J calls and clone size are taken from that table; D and trimming were inferred from the DNA. Of some 350,000 clones in the sample, about 90% were seen once.

The sequence derives from a woman in her twenties or thirties with COVID-19, enrolled during active disease. The sample was peripheral blood. This chain uses TRBV14 with TRBJ2-5; TRBD2 matches 8 bases. CDR3 residues: CASSQEYRGGWYF. CDR3 sequence (DNA): TGTGCCAGCAGCCAAGAGTATCGGGGGGGCTGGTACTTC.